This T cell receptor beta chain was sequenced during a study of blood T cells in healthy people across ages. As concerns this clonotype: What it binds is unknown.

The study, taken as a whole, reports: Diversity of TCR beta correlated strongly with naive T cell percentage. Compared with aged donors, long-lived donors showed fewer expanded clones, suggesting selection.

A minimum of 6 million PBMCs was isolated per sample. Primers used in a second PCR of roughly 6 to 12 cycles were a sample-barcoded 5' primer and a J-beta primer mix. Researchers report that a template-switch adaptor with 12 random nucleotides tagged each cDNA molecule. Via MiXCR, TCRdb re-called the 5' RACE reads, giving one row per CDR3 protein. Of hundreds of thousands of distinct CDR3 sequences detected, less than 35% appear once; the ten largest clones hold 15% to 20%. The receptor comes from a woman at least 80 years old in good health. The sequencing sample was made of blood.

CDR3 sequence reads: CASSQDSYEKLFF. In nucleotides, the CDR3 is TGTGCCAGCTCACAAGACAGTTACGAAAAACTGTTTTTT. J is TRBJ1-4 and V is TRBV18, with D possibly TRBD1 on 5 matching bases. CDR3 length equals 13 residues. With 4 bases removed from V and 8 bases from J, the gap between germline ends came to 11 bases. CDR1 is KGHSH, CDR2 LQKENI, per germline.